Each of the 18 T cell receptor beta chains below was sequenced from the same sample in a study of PD-1 blockade in classical Hodgkin lymphoma. Every patient relapsed after autologous stem cell transplantation, and brentuximab vedotin exposure varied. TCRdb keeps only in-frame clones here, not all; method: immunoSEQ multiplex PCR. The sample shows fewer than 25,000 clones, over 65% of them seen only once. The sample consisted of peripheral blood mononuclear cells (PBMCs), taken before the second cycle of nivolumab. The receptors here all came from a human donor with classical Hodgkin lymphoma.

This clone qualifies as medium-sized. The chain is built from TRBV9 and TRBJ2-2; a possible D gene is TRBD2 (7 bases). The CDR3 covers 16 residues. Germline V lookup: CDR1 SGDLS, CDR2 YYNGEE. Deletions cut 0 bases from V and 2 bases from J, with 11 bases between. In DNA form, the CDR3 reads TGTGCCAGCAGCGTAGTCTGGGGGGGCAACACCGGGGAGCTGTTTTTT. Amino acid sequence: CASSVVWGGNTGELFF.

The table lists this clone with a count of one. The chain employs TRBV5-1 and TRBJ2-3; 10 bases match TRBD2. CDR1 is SGHRS, CDR2 YFSETQ, per germline. The CDR3 has 16 amino acids. Unmatched junction bases numbered 9, after V lost 3 bases and J lost 5 bases. The CDR3 nucleotides read TGCGCCAGCAGCTCCACAGGGCGACTAGCGGGAGATACGCAGTATTTT. It translates to CASSSTGRLAGDTQYF.

The chain is built from TRBV9 and TRBJ1-3; D unresolved. This CDR3 has 14 amino acids. The germline V gene encodes CDR1 SGDLS and CDR2 YYNGEE. V lost 2 bases to trimming and J lost 0 bases, with 6 bases between them. DNA of the CDR3: TGTGCCAGCAGCGTGAGGAACTCTGGAAACACCATATATTTT. Its translation is CASSVRNSGNTIYF.

The chain couples TRBV5-6 to TRBJ1-1, with 9 positions matching TRBD1. CDR1 is SGHDT, CDR2 YYEEEE, per germline. The CDR3 consists of 15 residues. The V gene end was trimmed by 5 bases and the J gene end by 1 base; junction bases not matched to a gene: 6. Here the CDR3 DNA reads TGTGCCAGCAGTTACCCGGGACAGGGGAACACTGAAGCTTTCTTT. This encodes CASSYPGQGNTEAFF.

The gene calls are TRBV6-5 and TRBJ1-1; D call uncertain. CDR3 length: 14 amino acids. Germline V gene sequence: CDR1 MNHEY, CDR2 SVGAGI. Between the trimmed V and J ends, which lost 2 bases and 0 bases, there was a span of 7 bases. The CDR3 DNA reads as TGTGCCAGCAGTTACAGTAGCATGAACACTGAAGCTTTCTTT. Translating it yields CASSYSSMNTEAFF.

This chain connects TRBV13 to TRBJ1-2; TRBD1 matches at 8 bases. V shed 5 bases, J shed 8 bases, and the junction held 13 bases outside the gene matches. Germline V gene lookup returns CDR1 PRHDT and CDR2 FYEKMQ (reference sequence). The CDR3 is 15 amino acids. CDR3 DNA: TGTGCCAGCAGCCCACGACAGGGGTCCACGGGGGGCTACACCTTC. Protein sequence: CASSPRQGSTGGYTF.

This chain uses TRBV6-6 with TRBJ2-2; 10 bases are a match to TRBD2. Germline V lookup: CDR1 MNHNY, CDR2 SVGAGI (reference sequence). CDR3 length: 16 amino acids. The V segment lost 3 bases and the J segment 5 bases; nucleotides outside the gene matches: 6. For the CDR3, the DNA is TGTGCCAGCAGTTATCTGTCTAGCGGGAGAACCGGGGAGCTGTTTTTT. This sequence encodes CASSYLSSGRTGELFF.

The genes are TRBV12-5 and TRBJ2-3, with 9 positions matching TRBD1. With V trimmed by 7 bases and J by 5 bases, 10 bases remained unmatched. The CDR3 is made up of 15 amino acids. The germline gives CDR1 LGHNT, CDR2 FRNRAP. DNA for the CDR3: TGTGCTAGTGTCCCGGGACAGGGTGGAGAAGATACGCAGTATTTT. Protein product: CASVPGQGGEDTQYF. Combining the CDR3 with reference TRBV12-5 and TRBJ2-3 gives the whole variable domain DARVTQTPRHKVTEMGQEVTMRCQPILGHNTVFWYRQTMMQGLELLAYFRNRAPLDDSGMPKDRFSAEMPDATLATLKIQPSEPRDSAVYFCASVPGQGGEDTQYFGPGTRLTVL.

The chain uses TRBV6-1 and TRBJ2-7; D is perhaps TRBD2 (5 bases). The V end lost 4 bases, the J end lost 12 bases, and 13 bases lay between the germline ends. CDR1 is MNHNS and CDR2 is SASEGT in the germline V gene. The CDR3 covers 11 residues. The CDR3 protein is CASSGREGTYF. The CDR3 DNA sequence: TGTGCCAGCAGTGGACGGGAAGGCACGTACTTC.

A few counts support this clone. V is TRBV6-6 and J is TRBJ2-3; D is tentatively TRBD1 or TRBD2 (6 bases each). Between the trimmed V and J ends, which lost 0 bases and 14 bases, there was a span of 18 bases. The CDR3 totals 14 residues. The germline V gene encodes CDR1 MNHNY and CDR2 SVGAGI (reference sequence). CDR3 amino acids: CASSYSPGATRGYF. Here the CDR3 DNA reads TGTGCCAGCAGTTACTCCCCGGGGGCGACCCGTGGGTATTTT.

A few counts support this clone. The chain carries TRBV6-5 and TRBJ1-2; perhaps TRBD1 as D (5 bases). Looked up from germline, CDR1 is MNHEY and CDR2 is SVGAGI. The V end was cut by 4 bases, the J end by 4 bases, with 10 bases between. This CDR3 is built from 13 residues. For the CDR3, the DNA is TGTGCCAGCAGTTTGGCGGGGGTCTATGGCTACACCTTC. Amino acid sequence: CASSLAGVYGYTF.

The CDR3 is CSVGGVSYEQYF. The CDR3 DNA follows: TGCAGCGTTGGTGGGGTCTCCTACGAGCAGTACTTC. J is TRBJ2-7 and V is TRBV29-1; D unclear. The V gene lost 4 bases and the J gene lost 0 bases, with 7 bases spanning the gap. The CDR3 sequence is 12 residues long. Germline V gene lookup returns CDR1 SQVTM and CDR2 ANQGSEA.

This rearrangement joins TRBV6-5 to TRBJ2-5; D unclear. Deletions cut 0 bases from V and 4 bases from J, with 3 bases between. Germline V gene data show CDR1 as MNHEY and CDR2 as SVGAGI. The CDR3 has 12 residues. CDR3 bases: TGTGCCAGCAGTTACTCGGCAGAGACCCAGTACTTC. The encoded protein is CASSYSAETQYF.

The chain uses TRBV5-4 and TRBJ2-1, with D tentatively TRBD2 (5 bases). The V end was cut by 3 bases, the J end by 12 bases, with 19 bases between. This CDR3 is 14 amino acids long. Per the germline V gene, CDR1 is SGHNT and CDR2 is YYREEE (reference sequence). The CDR3: CASSSEVGTLTQFF. In DNA, the CDR3 is TGTGCCAGCAGCTCGGAGGTTGGCACTCTAACGCAGTTCTTC.

The chain uses TRBV7-2 and TRBJ2-3; 9 nucleotides agree with TRBD2. CDR1 is SGHTA, CDR2 FQGNSA, per germline. The CDR3 loop spans 17 amino acids. V lost 5 bases and J lost 2; bases outside the gene matches: 11. CDR3 sequence: CASSLGLSGGLTDTQYF. Written as DNA, the CDR3 is TGTGCCAGCAGCCTAGGCCTCAGCGGGGGGCTCACAGATACGCAGTATTTT.

The chain combines TRBV6-1 with TRBJ2-4, with TRBD1 identical over 7 bases. The CDR3 is 14 residues long. Losses at the gene ends were 6 bases for V and 8 bases for J; bases not matched to a gene: 10. Germline lookup yields CDR1 MNHNS and CDR2 SASEGT. The CDR3 here is CASSYQQGSDIQYF. CDR3 bases: TGTGCCAGCAGCTACCAACAGGGGAGCGACATTCAGTACTTC.

This clone occurred a few times. The genes are TRBV5-6 and TRBJ2-5; D is possibly TRBD2 (6 bases). CDR3 length: 15 residues. The germline V and J ends were trimmed by 2 bases and 4 bases, with 15 bases remaining between them. The germline gives CDR1 SGHDT, CDR2 YYEEEE. The CDR3: CASSLRILGGETQYF. The CDR3 bases are TGTGCCAGCAGCTTACGTATACTGGGGGGAGAGACCCAGTACTTC.

Here the CDR3 reads CASSLAAPGVYEQYF. CDR3 nucleotides: TGTGCCAGCAGCTTAGCGGCGCCTGGCGTCTACGAGCAGTACTTC. The genes are TRBV7-8 and TRBJ2-7; D is unresolved. V was trimmed by 0 bases and J by 3 bases, leaving 12 bases between them. The germline gives CDR1 SGHVS, CDR2 FQNEAQ. CDR3 length: 15 amino acids.